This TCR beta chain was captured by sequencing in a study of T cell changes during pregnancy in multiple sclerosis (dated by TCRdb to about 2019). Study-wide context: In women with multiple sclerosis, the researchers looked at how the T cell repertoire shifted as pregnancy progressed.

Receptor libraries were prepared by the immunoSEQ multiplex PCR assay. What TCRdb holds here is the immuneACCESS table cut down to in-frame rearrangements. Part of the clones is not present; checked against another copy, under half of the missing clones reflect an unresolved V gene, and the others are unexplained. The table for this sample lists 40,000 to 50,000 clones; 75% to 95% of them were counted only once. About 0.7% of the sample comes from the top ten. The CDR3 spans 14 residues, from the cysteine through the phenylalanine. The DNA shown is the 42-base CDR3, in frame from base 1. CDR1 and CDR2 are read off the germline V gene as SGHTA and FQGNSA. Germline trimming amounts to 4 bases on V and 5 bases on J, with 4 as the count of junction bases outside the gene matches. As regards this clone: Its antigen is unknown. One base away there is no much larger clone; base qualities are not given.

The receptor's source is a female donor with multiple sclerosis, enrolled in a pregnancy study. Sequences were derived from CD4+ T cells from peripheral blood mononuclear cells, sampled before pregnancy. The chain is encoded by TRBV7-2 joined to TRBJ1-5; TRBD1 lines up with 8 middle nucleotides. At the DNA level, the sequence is TGTGCCAGCAGCTCGACAGGGGCCCATCAGCCCCAGCATTTT. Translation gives CASSSTGAHQPQHF.